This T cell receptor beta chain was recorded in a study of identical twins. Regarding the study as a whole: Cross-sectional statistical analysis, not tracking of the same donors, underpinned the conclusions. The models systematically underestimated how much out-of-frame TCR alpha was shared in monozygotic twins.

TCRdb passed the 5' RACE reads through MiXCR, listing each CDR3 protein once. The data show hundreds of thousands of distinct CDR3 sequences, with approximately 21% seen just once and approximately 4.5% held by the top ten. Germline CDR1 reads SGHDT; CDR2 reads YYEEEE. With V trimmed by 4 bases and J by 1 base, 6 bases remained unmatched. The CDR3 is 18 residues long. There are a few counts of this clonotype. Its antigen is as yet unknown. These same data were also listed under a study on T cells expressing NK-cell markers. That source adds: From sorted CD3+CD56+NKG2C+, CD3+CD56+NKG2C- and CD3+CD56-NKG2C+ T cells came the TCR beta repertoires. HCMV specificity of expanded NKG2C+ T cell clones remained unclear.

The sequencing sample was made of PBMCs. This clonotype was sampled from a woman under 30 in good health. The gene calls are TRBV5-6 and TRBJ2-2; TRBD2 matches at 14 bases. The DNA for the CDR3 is TGTGCCAGCAGCCCTGGACTAGCGGGGGGACTGAACACCGGGGAGCTGTTTTTT. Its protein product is CASSPGLAGGLNTGELFF.